The following is a TCR beta chain sequence with its context. Its antigen remains undetermined. Qualities for individual bases were not recorded, and no much larger clone is one base off. This entry belongs to a study of tumor-infiltrating lymphocytes in primary liver carcinoma (dated by TCRdb to 2017 to 2019). Some background on the complete study: Surgical resection was performed in China between November 2015 and 2016 on about 5 patients with histopathologically diagnosed primary liver carcinoma. The study combined TCRbeta repertoire sequencing, expression microarrays and whole-exome sequencing across five regions of each liver tumor, with adjacent normal tissue and blood. The five patients had tumors of stage T1-T3 N0M0, with maximum diameters ranging from about 4.2 to 10 cm. High reproducibility was observed for the technical replicate repertoires, with mean shared-clone rates about 0.89 and correlation coefficients above 0.98. The five patients, three men and two women aged 30 to 69 years, had hepatocellular carcinoma (four) or combined HCC and intrahepatic cholangiocarcinoma (one). TCRbeta repertoire sequencing covered 35 specimens from 5 patients: about 25 tumor regions, 5 adjacent noncancerous liver tissues and 5 peripheral blood samples. Each sample produced about 3.5 to 7.13 million productive TCRbeta reads, and read depth showed no significant difference between tissue types. Results the study describes overall, beyond this receptor: Because only the TCR beta chain was sequenced and unpaired alpha chains were not captured, true repertoire diversity is likely underestimated. With just four to six patients in the study, the authors point out that the findings should be validated in a larger study. Pairs of tumor regions showed greater repertoire overlap (mean roughly 35%) than tumor-adjacent pairs (roughly 17%) or tumor-blood pairs (around 15%), which is consistent with antigen-driven expansion. Comparison of CD4+ and CD8+ T cell repertoires was precluded by the use of bulk unsorted samples. The top 250 clones accounted for a significantly greater share of the repertoire in tumors than in blood (p = 0.039).

Blood RNA was extracted from unsorted whole blood using TRIzol reagent, and germline DNA was obtained with the DNeasy Blood & Tissue kit. Chronic HBV infection was present in the patients, and the patients were treatment-naive at sampling. Before surgery, approximately 3.6 milliliters of peripheral blood were drawn into K2EDTA tubes. CDR1 and CDR2 were assigned from the germline V gene as MNHEY and SVGAGI. The CDR3, from cysteine to phenylalanine, totals 15 residues. Left in the record is the CDR3 DNA by itself, 45 bases read in frame from the first base. The V end loses 4 bases and the J end loses 3 bases, and a stretch of 16 bases separates them. TCRbeta-specific cDNA was reverse-transcribed from 500 ng total RNA using a constant-region primer and ProtoScript II reverse transcriptase. TCRbeta libraries were built with three nested multiplex PCR rounds, a slightly modified ARM-PCR procedure. Each of the first two PCR rounds ran for about 10 cycles using multiplex TRBV1-TRBV30 forward primers together with a Cbeta reverse primer. Sample barcodes and Illumina adapters were added in a final 25-cycle PCR using Deep VentR polymerase. Before sequencing, amplicons of 200-500 bp were purified from gel using a QIAquick gel extraction kit. An Illumina HiSeq 2500 was used to sequence the TCRbeta amplicons, generating 250-bp paired-end reads. Concerning the study's data processing: Reads were quality-trimmed with Trimmomatic v0.33, and paired reads were merged with FLASH v1.2.11 to recover full CDR3 sequences. V, D and J germline segments were assigned to the rearranged TCRbeta sequences using MiGEC v1.2.1b. Clonotype statistics, along with Shannon-Wiener diversity indices, were calculated using VDJtools v1.0.0. To cut down on sampling bias, every analysis after diversity analysis relied on just the 250 most abundant clonotypes from each sample. Starting from the raw public reads, TCRdb applied fastp trimming at Q25, assembled clones with MiXCR and retained in-frame beta chains. Rows matching on CDR3 protein sequence are summarized as one entry with the most common DNA and genes. The V and J calls were determined by TCRdb, not by the authors. The sample table holds 320,000 or so distinct CDR3 sequences, of which roughly 60% were seen once. Roughly 9% of the sample lies in the top ten.

Recombination linked TRBV6-5 to TRBJ2-7; tentative D gene TRBD1, with 6 bases matching. This TCR was sampled from a man between 35 and 55 years old with primary liver carcinoma and hepatitis B virus infection. Input material: peripheral blood. CDR3 reads: CASSFSVGHYYEQYF. At the DNA level, the sequence is TGTGCCAGCAGTTTCTCGGTGGGACATTACTACGAGCAGTACTTC.